The 13 T cell receptor beta chains presented below share a single source sample, sequenced in a study of siplizumab effects on memory and regulatory T cells. The table came from immunoSEQ multiplex PCR; TCRdb's copy has only in-frame clones and leaves some out. The sample lists tens of thousands of clones; under 95% were seen once. Input material: CD8+ T cells sorted from blood. These receptors came from a human donor in good health.

The gene calls are TRBV7-9 and TRBJ2-3; D unclear. The germline V and J ends were trimmed by 1 base and 3 bases, with 11 bases remaining between them. The CDR3 spans 15 residues. Germline CDR1 reads SEHNR; CDR2 reads FQNEAQ (reference sequence). The CDR3 DNA reads as TGTGCCAGCAGCTTAGTTGGCGGCAAGACAGATACGCAGTATTTT. Amino acid sequence: CASSLVGGKTDTQYF.

V is TRBV7-6 and J is TRBJ2-1; 8 bases match TRBD1. This CDR3 region has 16 residues. V gave up 5 bases and J gave up 5 bases; unmatched junction bases: 11. The germline V gene encodes CDR1 SGHVS and CDR2 FNYEAQ. The DNA for the CDR3 is TGTGCCAGCAGCACACATCCGGGACAGGAGCACAATGAGCAGTTCTTC. It yields the protein CASSTHPGQEHNEQFF. Based on the CDR3 plus reference TRBV7-6 and TRBJ2-1, the full variable domain is GAGVSQSPRYKVTKRGQDVALRCDPISGHVSLYWYRQALGQGPEFLTYFNYEAQQDKSGLPNDRFSAERPEGSISTLTIQRTEQRDSAMYRCASSTHPGQEHNEQFFGPGTRLTVL.

The chain joins TRBV27 to TRBJ2-3; 7 nucleotides align to TRBD1. CDR1 and CDR2 (germline): MNHEY, SMNVEV (reference sequence). The trim removed 2 bases at V and 6 bases at J, leaving 8 bases unmatched. CDR3 length: 15 amino acids. Written as DNA, the CDR3 is TGTGCCAGCAGTTTAAGCCCAGGGGGTGGGGATACGCAGTATTTT. Amino acids: CASSLSPGGGDTQYF.

The chain links TRBV4-1 to TRBJ1-1; D may be TRBD1 (5 bases). CDR1 is MGHRA and CDR2 is YSYEKL in the germline V gene. The V gene lost 1 base and the J gene lost 4 bases, with 13 bases spanning the gap. There are 15 residues in the CDR3. The CDR3 reads CASSQAPSRGTEAFF. As DNA, the CDR3 is TGCGCCAGCAGCCAAGCCCCATCGAGGGGCACTGAAGCTTTCTTT.

This chain uses TRBV5-8 with TRBJ2-6; 8 positions match TRBD1. V gave up 0 bases and J gave up 8 bases; unmatched junction bases: 7. In germline, CDR1 is SGHTS, CDR2 YDEGEE. This CDR3 region has 16 residues. CDR3 DNA sequence: TGTGCCAGCAGCTTGGGCAGGGGGCGCTTAACCAACGTCCTGACTTTC. Translating it yields CASSLGRGRLTNVLTF.

This clone has a handful of counts. The chain has TRBV30 and TRBJ1-1, with D hard to call. The V end was cut by 5 bases, the J end by 1 base, with 8 bases between. There are 12 residues in the CDR3. Germline loops: CDR1 GTSNPN, CDR2 SVGIG (reference sequence). CDR3 amino acids: CAWGRRNTEAFF. The CDR3, as DNA: TGTGCCTGGGGACGGAGGAACACTGAAGCTTTCTTT.

The V call is TRBV7-9, the J call TRBJ1-2; D is possibly TRBD1 (5 bases). The CDR3 totals 14 residues. Trimming cost V 4 bases and J 4 bases, with 13 bases left between them. Germline V gene sequence: CDR1 SEHNR, CDR2 FQNEAQ (reference sequence). CDR3: CASSSHGGFYGYTF. The DNA of the CDR3 is TGTGCCAGCAGCTCTCACGGGGGGTTCTATGGCTACACCTTC. Looking up the rest from reference TRBV7-9 and TRBJ1-2 gives the full variable domain: DTGVSQNPRHKITKRGQNVTFRCDPISEHNRLYWYRQTLGQGPEFLTYFQNEAQLEKSRLLSDRFSAERPKGSFSTLEIQRTEQGDSAMYLCASSSHGGFYGYTFGSGTRLTVV.

The chain carries TRBV7-9 and TRBJ2-3; D possibly corresponds to TRBD2 (5 bases). Germline assignment: CDR1 SEHNR and CDR2 FQNEAQ (reference sequence). The CDR3 loop spans 17 amino acids. V was trimmed by 6 bases and J by 2 bases, leaving 21 bases between them. CDR3 loop: CASRPRSRAPSTDTQYF. The CDR3 DNA reads TGTGCCAGCAGACCACGGTCGAGGGCCCCCTCCACAGATACGCAGTATTTT. Supplemented by reference TRBV7-9 and TRBJ2-3, the full variable domain reads DTGVSQNPRHKITKRGQNVTFRCDPISEHNRLYWYRQTLGQGPEFLTYFQNEAQLEKSRLLSDRFSAERPKGSFSTLEIQRTEQGDSAMYLCASRPRSRAPSTDTQYFGPGTRLTVL.

This chain connects TRBV2 to TRBJ1-5, with TRBD1 matching 7 bases. The CDR3 sequence is 15 residues long. J gave up 7 bases and V 4 bases, and 10 bases lay outside the gene matches. Looked up from germline, CDR1 is SNHLY and CDR2 is FYNNEI. In DNA form, the CDR3 reads TGTGCCAGCAGTGTACAGGGGACATCAGGACAGCCCCAGCATTTT. Its protein product is CASSVQGTSGQPQHF.

This CDR3 is CASRGQVGGYEQYF. CDR3 in DNA: TGTGCCAGCAGGGGCCAGGTTGGCGGCTACGAGCAGTACTTC. The chain combines TRBV2 with TRBJ2-7; no firm D call. Germline CDR1 reads SNHLY; CDR2 reads FYNNEI. This CDR3 comprises 14 residues. The ends were cut back, 6 bases at V and 3 bases at J, with 15 bases in the middle.

This chain connects TRBV27 to TRBJ1-2; D possibly corresponds to TRBD1 (6 bases). V lost 7 bases and J 5 bases, leaving 20 bases between the germline ends. CDR1 is MNHEY, CDR2 SMNVEV, per germline (reference sequence). This CDR3 has 15 residues. CDR3 loop: CASTPRGAPRYGYTF. CDR3 nucleotide sequence: TGTGCCAGCACCCCAAGGGGGGCACCCAGATATGGCTACACCTTC.

This chain joins TRBV14 and TRBJ1-2; no reliable D call. Germline V gene data show CDR1 as SGHDN and CDR2 as FVKESK. Trimming removed 5 bases at V and 4 bases at J, with 17 bases between. This CDR3 has 15 residues. The DNA for the CDR3 is TGTGCCAGCAGCGAAACGGACGGAAATCCCTATGGCTACACCTTC. Its translation: CASSETDGNPYGYTF.

This chain's CDR3 is CASSIGFGGGNQPQHF. CDR3 nucleotides: TGTGCCAGTAGTATAGGTTTCGGGGGGGGCAATCAGCCCCAGCATTTT. This sequence joins TRBV19 and TRBJ1-5; D perhaps matches TRBD1 (5 bases). Between the trimmed V and J ends, which lost 1 base and 2 bases, there was a span of 12 bases. From germline, CDR1 is LNHDA and CDR2 SQIVND (reference sequence). CDR3 length: 16 residues.